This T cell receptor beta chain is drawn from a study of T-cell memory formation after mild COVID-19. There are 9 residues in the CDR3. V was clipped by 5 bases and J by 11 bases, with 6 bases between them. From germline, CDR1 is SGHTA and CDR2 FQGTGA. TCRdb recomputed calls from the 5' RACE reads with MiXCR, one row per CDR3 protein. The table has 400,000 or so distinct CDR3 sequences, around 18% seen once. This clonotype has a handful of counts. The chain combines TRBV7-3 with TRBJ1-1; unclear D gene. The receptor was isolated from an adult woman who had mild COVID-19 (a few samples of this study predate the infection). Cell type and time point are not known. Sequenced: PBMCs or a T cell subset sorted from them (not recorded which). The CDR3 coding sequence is TGTGCCAGCAGCCCGGGGGCTTTCTTT. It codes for CASSPGAFF.